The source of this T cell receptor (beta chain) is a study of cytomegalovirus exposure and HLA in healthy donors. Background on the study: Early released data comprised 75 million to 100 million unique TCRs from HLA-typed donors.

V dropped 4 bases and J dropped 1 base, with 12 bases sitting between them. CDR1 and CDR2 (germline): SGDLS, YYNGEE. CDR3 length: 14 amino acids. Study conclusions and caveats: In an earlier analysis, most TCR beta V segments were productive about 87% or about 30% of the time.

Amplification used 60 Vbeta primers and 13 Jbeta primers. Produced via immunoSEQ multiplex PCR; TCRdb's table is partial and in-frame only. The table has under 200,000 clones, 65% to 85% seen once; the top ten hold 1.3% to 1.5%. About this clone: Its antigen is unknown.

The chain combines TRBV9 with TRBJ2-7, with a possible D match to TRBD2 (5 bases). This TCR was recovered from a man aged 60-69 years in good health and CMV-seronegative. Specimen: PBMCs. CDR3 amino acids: CASSPNVASYEQYF. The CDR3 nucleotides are TGTGCCAGCAGCCCCAATGTAGCGTCCTACGAGCAGTACTTC.